A selection of T cell receptor beta chains follows, all from one sample in a study of Ad26.COV2.S vaccination and SARS-CoV-2 variants. Profiling relied on immunoSEQ multiplex PCR, and the TCRdb table lists in-frame clones only, not all of them. The table records roughly 320,000 clones, around 90% of them present only once. This specimen consisted of peripheral blood, obtained in a trial of Ad26.COV2.S vaccine versus placebo. The receptors shown here come from a person aged 18-60 years who received the Ad26.COV2.S COVID-19 vaccine or a placebo. The CDR3 runs from the conserved cysteine through the conserved F or W. Each record gives: clone size, J gene, V gene, CDR3 protein. Clone sizes are given selectively: once, few, many, or a class where the clone is expanded.

abundance: once
j_gene: TRBJ2-2
v_gene: TRBV7-3
CDR3aa: CASSLYPRTGDAGELFF

abundance: .
j_gene: TRBJ1-2
v_gene: TRBV11-2
CDR3aa: CASSLEGEFEVGYTF

abundance: .
j_gene: TRBJ2-3
v_gene: TRBV30
CDR3aa: CAWRGTGVRGTDTQYF

abundance: .
j_gene: TRBJ2-3
v_gene: TRBV11-2
CDR3aa: CASSLKGDGTDTQYF

abundance: .
j_gene: TRBJ2-1
v_gene: TRBV9
CDR3aa: CASSAGQAYNEQFF

abundance: .
j_gene: TRBJ2-1
v_gene: TRBV29-1
CDR3aa: CSVDTVYNEQFF

abundance: .
j_gene: TRBJ1-5
v_gene: TRBV15
CDR3aa: CATSLRGQGNQPQHF

abundance: .
j_gene: TRBJ1-4
v_gene: TRBV7-6
CDR3aa: CASSLVSGATNEKLFF

abundance: .
j_gene: TRBJ2-3
v_gene: TRBV6-2/TRBV6-3
CDR3aa: CASSLGSGGFTDTQYF

abundance: .
j_gene: TRBJ1-1
v_gene: TRBV6-5
CDR3aa: CASSYGGGTEAFF

abundance: .
j_gene: TRBJ1-1
v_gene: TRBV24-1
CDR3aa: CATRRGENTEAFF

abundance: .
j_gene: TRBJ2-3
v_gene: TRBV10-3
CDR3aa: CAISESRVVTDTQYF

abundance: .
j_gene: TRBJ2-4
v_gene: TRBV9
CDR3aa: CASSEGGDYIRNIQYF

abundance: .
j_gene: TRBJ2-7
v_gene: TRBV4-1
CDR3aa: CASSQPPGPTYEQYF

abundance: .
j_gene: TRBJ1-2
v_gene: TRBV5-6
CDR3aa: CASSWISRDLSSYGYTF